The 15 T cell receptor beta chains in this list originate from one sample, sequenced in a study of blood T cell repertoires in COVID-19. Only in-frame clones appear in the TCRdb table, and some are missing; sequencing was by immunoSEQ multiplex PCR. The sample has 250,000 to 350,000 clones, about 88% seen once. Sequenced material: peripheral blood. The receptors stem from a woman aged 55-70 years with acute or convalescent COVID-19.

This CDR3 is CATSGTGDNQPQHF. In nucleotides, the CDR3 is TGTGCCACCAGCGGGACAGGGGACAATCAGCCCCAGCATTTT. This rearrangement joins TRBV24-1 to TRBJ1-5; TRBD1 aligns across 10 bases. The CDR3 length is 14 residues. Germline V gene sequence: CDR1 KGHDR, CDR2 SFDVKD. V lost 7 bases, J lost 3 bases, and 2 bases stayed unmatched.

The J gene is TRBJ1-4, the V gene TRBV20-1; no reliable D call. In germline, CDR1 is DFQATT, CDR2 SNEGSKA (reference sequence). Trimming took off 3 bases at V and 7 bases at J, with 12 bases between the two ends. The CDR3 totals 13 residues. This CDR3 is CSASPGFGEKLFF. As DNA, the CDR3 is TGCAGTGCTAGTCCGGGGTTCGGTGAAAAACTGTTTTTT.

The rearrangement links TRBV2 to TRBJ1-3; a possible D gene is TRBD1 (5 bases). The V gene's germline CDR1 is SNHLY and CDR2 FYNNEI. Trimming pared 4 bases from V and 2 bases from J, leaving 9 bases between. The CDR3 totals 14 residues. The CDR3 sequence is CASSAGLAGNTIYF. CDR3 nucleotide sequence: TGTGCCAGCAGTGCAGGGTTGGCTGGAAACACCATATATTTT.

In nucleotides, the CDR3 is TGTGCCAGCAGTTTAGAAGTCAGGGGGCAGGGTACGCAGTATTTT. This codes for CASSLEVRGQGTQYF. This chain joins TRBV28 and TRBJ2-3, with TRBD1 matching 8 bases. The CDR3 consists of 15 residues. Unmatched junction bases numbered 9, after V lost 2 bases and J lost 8 bases. The germline CDR1 and CDR2 sequences are MDHEN and SYDVKM.

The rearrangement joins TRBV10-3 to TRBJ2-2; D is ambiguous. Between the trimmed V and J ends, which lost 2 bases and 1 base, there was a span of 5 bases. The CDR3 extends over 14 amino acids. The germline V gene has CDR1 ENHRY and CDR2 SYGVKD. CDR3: CAISETVNTGELFF. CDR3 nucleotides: TGTGCCATCAGTGAGACAGTGAACACCGGGGAGCTGTTTTTT.

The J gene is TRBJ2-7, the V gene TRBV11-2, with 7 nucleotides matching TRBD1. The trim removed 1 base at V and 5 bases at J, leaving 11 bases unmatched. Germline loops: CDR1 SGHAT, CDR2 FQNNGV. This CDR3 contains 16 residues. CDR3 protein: CASSLVPSTGSNEQYF. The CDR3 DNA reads TGTGCCAGCAGCTTAGTACCTTCGACAGGGAGTAACGAGCAGTACTTC. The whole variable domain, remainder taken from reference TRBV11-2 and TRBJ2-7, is EAGVAQSPRYKIIEKRQSVAFWCNPISGHATLYWYQQILGQGPKLLIQFQNNGVVDDSQLPKDRFSAERLKGVDSTLKIQPAKLEDSAVYLCASSLVPSTGSNEQYFGPGTRLTVT.

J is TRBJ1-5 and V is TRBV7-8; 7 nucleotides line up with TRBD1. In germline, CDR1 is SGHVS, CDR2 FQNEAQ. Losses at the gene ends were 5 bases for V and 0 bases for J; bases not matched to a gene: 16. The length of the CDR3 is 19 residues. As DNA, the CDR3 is TGTGCCAGCAGCGTAAAAGGGACAGTTTCACGCATTAGCAATCAGCCCCAGCATTTT. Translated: CASSVKGTVSRISNQPQHF.

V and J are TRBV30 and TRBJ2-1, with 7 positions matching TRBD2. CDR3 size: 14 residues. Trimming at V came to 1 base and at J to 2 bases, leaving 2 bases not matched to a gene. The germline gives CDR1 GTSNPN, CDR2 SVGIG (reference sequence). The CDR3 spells CAWSGLAAYNEQFF. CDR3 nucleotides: TGTGCCTGGAGTGGGCTAGCGGCCTACAATGAGCAGTTCTTC.

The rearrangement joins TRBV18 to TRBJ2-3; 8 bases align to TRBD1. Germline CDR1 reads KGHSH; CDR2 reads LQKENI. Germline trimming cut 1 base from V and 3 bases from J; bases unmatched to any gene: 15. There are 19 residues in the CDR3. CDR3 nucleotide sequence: TGTGCCAGCTCACCACGTAGGGCTTTCGGACAGGGCGGTACAGATACGCAGTATTTT. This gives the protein CASSPRRAFGQGGTDTQYF.

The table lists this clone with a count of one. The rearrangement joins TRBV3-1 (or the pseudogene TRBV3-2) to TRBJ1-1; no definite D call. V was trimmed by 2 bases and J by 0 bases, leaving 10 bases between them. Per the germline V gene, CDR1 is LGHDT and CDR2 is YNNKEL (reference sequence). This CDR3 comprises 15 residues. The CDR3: CASSQSLGMNTEAFF. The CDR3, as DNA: TGTGCCAGCAGCCAAAGCCTCGGGATGAACACTGAAGCTTTCTTT.

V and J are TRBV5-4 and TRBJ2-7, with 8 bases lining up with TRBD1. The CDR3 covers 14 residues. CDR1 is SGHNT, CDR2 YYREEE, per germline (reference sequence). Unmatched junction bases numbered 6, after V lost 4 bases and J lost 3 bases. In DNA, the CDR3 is TGTGCCAGCAGCGTGGGAGGACAGGGCTACGAGCAGTACTTC. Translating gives CASSVGGQGYEQYF.

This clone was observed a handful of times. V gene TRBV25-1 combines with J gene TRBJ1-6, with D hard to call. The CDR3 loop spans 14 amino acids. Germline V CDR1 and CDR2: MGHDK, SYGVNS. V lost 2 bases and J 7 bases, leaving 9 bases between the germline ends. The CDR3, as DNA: TGTGCCAGCAGTGAAGGGCAGATAAATTCACCCCTCCACTTT. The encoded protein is CASSEGQINSPLHF.

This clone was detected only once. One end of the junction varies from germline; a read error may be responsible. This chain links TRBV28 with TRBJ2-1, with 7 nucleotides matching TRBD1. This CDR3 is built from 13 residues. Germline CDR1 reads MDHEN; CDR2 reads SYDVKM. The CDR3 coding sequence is TGTGCCAGCAGGTCAGACCCGGGACAGAAAGGACTCTTC. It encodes CASRSDPGQKGLF.

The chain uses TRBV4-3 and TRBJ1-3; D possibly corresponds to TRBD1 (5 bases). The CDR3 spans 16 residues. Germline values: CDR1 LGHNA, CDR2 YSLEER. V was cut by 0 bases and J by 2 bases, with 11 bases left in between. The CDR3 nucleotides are TGCGCCAGCAGCCAAGATCGTATAGGGGCTGGAAACACCATATATTTT. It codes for CASSQDRIGAGNTIYF.

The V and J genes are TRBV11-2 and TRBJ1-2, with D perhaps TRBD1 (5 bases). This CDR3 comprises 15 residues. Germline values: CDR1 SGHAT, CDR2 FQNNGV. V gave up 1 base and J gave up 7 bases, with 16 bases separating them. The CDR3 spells CASSLVGAQGGGYTF. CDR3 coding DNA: TGTGCCAGCAGCTTAGTAGGAGCTCAGGGTGGTGGCTACACCTTC.